Given below is one T cell receptor (beta chain) in context. What it recognizes is unknown. PCR was performed using 60 Vbeta and 13 Jbeta primers. Data came from immunoSEQ multiplex PCR; TCRdb stores just in-frame clones and leaves some out. Of some 190,000 clones in the sample, 82% were seen once. The data stem from a study of cytomegalovirus exposure and HLA in healthy donors. Study-wide context: Counted in an early data release were 65 million to 100 million unique TCRs from HLA-typed donors. Study-level findings and limits: As a later analysis revealed, most CMV-associated TCR beta chains appeared HLA-restricted. Specific recognition of CMV antigens was confirmed in vitro for three chains (all CMV-associated).

CDR3 size: 13 residues. The V gene end was trimmed by 8 bases and the J gene end by 8 bases; junction bases not matched to a gene: 9. Germline V gene data show CDR1 as SNHLY and CDR2 as FYNNEI. Donors in the study were healthy people who gave bone marrow. The origin of this receptor is a man in his forties or fifties in good health and CMV-seronegative. Sequencing input: PBMCs. This chain connects TRBV2 to TRBJ1-1; 9 bases align to TRBD1. The CDR3 region is CASVDRGAFEAFF. The CDR3 nucleotides read TGTGCCAGCGTTGACAGGGGGGCTTTCGAAGCTTTCTTT.